The rows below give T cell receptor beta chains drawn from one sample of a study of molecular identifiers for immune sequencing clone quantification. TCRdb re-derived calls from the PCR reads in MiXCR, one entry per CDR3 protein. The table has some 88,000 distinct CDR3 sequences, 21% seen once. Specimen: naive CD8+ T cells from blood, with Jurkat cell RNA spiked in. The receptors shown here come from a human donor in good health. Some libraries in this study had Jurkat cell RNA spiked in. CDR3s include the opening cysteine and the closing phenylalanine or tryptophan. The order of the fields is J gene, V gene, D gene, clone size, CDR3 protein, CDR3 DNA. D genes are given only for firm matches. Clone sizes are given selectively: once, few, many, or a class where the clone is expanded.

J: TRBJ1-1
V: TRBV12-3/TRBV12-4
D: NA
size: few
CDR3: CASRPAEAFF
DNA: TGTGCCAGCAGGCCTGCTGAAGCTTTCTTT

J: TRBJ2-4
V: TRBV5-1
D: TRBD1
size: few
CDR3: CASSFSVWETGSQGAKNIQYF
DNA: TGCGCCAGCAGCTTTTCCGTGTGGGAGACAGGGTCCCAAGGGGCCAAAAACATTCAGTACTTC

J: TRBJ2-7
V: TRBV13
D: NA
size: many
CDR3: CASSSPGGQGPYEQYF
DNA: TGTGCCAGCAGCTCTCCGGGAGGACAGGGTCCCTACGAGCAGTACTTC

J: TRBJ2-3
V: TRBV29-1
D: NA
size: medium-sized
CDR3: CSVPPRSQGPDTQYF
DNA: TGCAGCGTCCCCCCTCGGTCCCAAGGCCCAGATACGCAGTATTTT

J: TRBJ1-5
V: TRBV27
D: TRBD1
size: many
CDR3: CASRTGEGQPQHF
DNA: TGTGCCAGCAGAACAGGGGAGGGTCAGCCCCAGCATTTT

J: TRBJ2-7
V: TRBV5-1
D: NA
size: many
CDR3: CASSLRTETYEQYF
DNA: TGCGCCAGCAGCCTACGGACGGAGACCTACGAGCAGTACTTC

J: TRBJ1-2
V: TRBV20-1
D: NA
size: NA
CDR3: CSAREEANYGYTF
DNA: TGCAGTGCTAGGGAGGAGGCTAACTATGGCTACACCTTC

J: TRBJ2-7
V: TRBV7-9
D: NA
size: NA
CDR3: CASSAEGYSYEQYF
DNA: TGTGCCAGCAGCGCCGAGGGGTATTCCTACGAGCAGTACTTC

J: TRBJ1-5
V: TRBV4-1
D: NA
size: many
CDR3: CASSGTGGNQPQHF
DNA: TGCGCCAGCAGCGGAACAGGCGGCAATCAGCCCCAGCATTTT

J: TRBJ2-2
V: TRBV27
D: TRBD2
size: few
CDR3: CASSLLGLAEDQNTGELFF
DNA: TGTGCCAGCAGTTTACTGGGACTAGCGGAAGATCAGAACACCGGGGAGCTGTTTTTT

J: TRBJ1-2
V: TRBV11-3
D: TRBD1
size: NA
CDR3: CASSIVGHRGCYGYTF
DNA: TGTGCCAGCAGCATAGTGGGGCACAGGGGATGCTATGGCTACACCTTC

J: TRBJ2-1
V: TRBV20-1
D: TRBD2
size: NA
CDR3: CSASKREGSYNEQFF
DNA: TGCAGTGCTAGTAAGCGGGAGGGATCCTACAATGAGCAGTTCTTC

J: TRBJ1-1
V: TRBV9
D: NA
size: few
CDR3: CASTLFDWSTETFF
DNA: TGTGCCAGCACCCTTTTTGATTGGAGCACTGAAACTTTCTTT

J: TRBJ2-3
V: TRBV11-2
D: NA
size: many
CDR3: CASSLEWTDTQYF
DNA: TGTGCCAGCAGCTTAGAGTGGACAGATACGCAGTATTTT

J: TRBJ2-7
V: TRBV27
D: NA
size: NA
CDR3: CASSPIDRSYEQYF
DNA: TGTGCCAGCAGCCCTATCGACCGGTCCTACGAGCAGTACTTC

J: TRBJ2-5
V: TRBV25-1
D: NA
size: many
CDR3: CASSPDAETQYF
DNA: TGTGCCAGCAGTCCAGATGCAGAGACCCAGTACTTC

J: TRBJ2-7
V: TRBV19
D: TRBD1
size: few
CDR3: CASSPGTGSSYEQYF
DNA: TGTGCCAGTAGTCCAGGGACAGGAAGCTCCTACGAGCAGTACTTC

J: TRBJ2-7
V: TRBV4-1
D: NA
size: many
CDR3: CASSQEEWQSYEQYF
DNA: TGCGCCAGCAGCCAAGAAGAGTGGCAGTCCTACGAGCAGTACTTC

J: TRBJ2-1
V: TRBV20-1
D: TRBD2
size: NA
CDR3: CSARGGRAFEQFF
DNA: TGCAGTGCTAGAGGGGGGAGGGCCTTTGAGCAGTTCTTC

J: TRBJ2-7
V: TRBV6-2/TRBV6-3
D: TRBD1
size: many
CDR3: CASSKPKGQGPYEQYF
DNA: TGTGCCAGCAGCAAACCTAAGGGACAGGGCCCCTACGAGCAGTACTTC

J: TRBJ1-2
V: TRBV6-5
D: TRBD1
size: many
CDR3: CASSYDQGAYGYTF
DNA: TGTGCCAGCAGTTACGATCAGGGGGCCTATGGCTACACCTTC

J: TRBJ2-7
V: TRBV7-2
D: TRBD2
size: many
CDR3: CASSSGLAGGPWDYEQYF
DNA: TGTGCCAGCAGCTCGGGACTAGCGGGAGGGCCGTGGGATTACGAGCAGTACTTC

J: TRBJ2-5
V: TRBV5-6
D: NA
size: many
CDR3: CASSFFRETQYF
DNA: TGTGCCAGCAGCTTCTTTAGGGAGACCCAGTACTTC

J: TRBJ2-1
V: TRBV4-2
D: NA
size: few
CDR3: CASSHSGAYFF
DNA: TGTGCCAGCAGCCATTCGGGAGCCTATTTCTTC

J: TRBJ2-1
V: TRBV4-1
D: NA
size: few
CDR3: CASSPDGSTYNEQFF
DNA: TGCGCCAGCAGTCCGGACGGGAGCACCTACAATGAGCAGTTCTTC

J: TRBJ2-1
V: TRBV4-3
D: NA
size: NA
CDR3: CASSQVWRGFNEQFF
DNA: TGCGCCAGCAGCCAAGTGTGGCGGGGCTTTAATGAGCAGTTCTTC

J: TRBJ2-7
V: TRBV19
D: NA
size: many
CDR3: CASSMSLGNEQYF
DNA: TGTGCCAGTAGTATGTCCTTGGGTAACGAGCAGTACTTC

J: TRBJ1-5
V: TRBV5-6
D: NA
size: many
CDR3: CASSLSTSDRYSNQPQHF
DNA: TGTGCCAGCAGCTTATCAACCTCGGACCGATATAGCAATCAGCCCCAGCATTTT

J: TRBJ1-1
V: TRBV5-1
D: NA
size: NA
CDR3: CASSSWGQNTEAFF
DNA: TGCGCCAGCAGCTCCTGGGGACAGAACACTGAAGCTTTCTTT

J: TRBJ2-1
V: TRBV7-9
D: NA
size: few
CDR3: CASSFPGASYNEQFF
DNA: TGTGCCAGCAGCTTTCCAGGCGCATCCTACAATGAGCAGTTCTTC

J: TRBJ2-1
V: TRBV13
D: TRBD1
size: many
CDR3: CASSLEGDREGSWQFF
DNA: TGTGCCAGCAGCTTAGAGGGGGACAGGGAGGGTAGTTGGCAGTTCTTC

J: TRBJ2-7
V: TRBV28
D: NA
size: few
CDR3: CASSWRASYEQYF
DNA: TGTGCCAGCAGTTGGCGAGCTTCCTACGAGCAGTACTTC

J: TRBJ2-7
V: TRBV6-2/TRBV6-3
D: TRBD2
size: many
CDR3: CASSPGLNSEQYF
DNA: TGTGCCAGCAGTCCGGGACTAAATTCCGAGCAGTACTTC

J: TRBJ2-5
V: TRBV6-5
D: NA
size: NA
CDR3: CASSYSGQLQETQYF
DNA: TGTGCCAGCAGTTACTCCGGGCAGCTCCAAGAGACCCAGTACTTC

J: TRBJ2-1
V: TRBV5-1
D: TRBD2
size: many
CDR3: CASSFGGDYNEQFF
DNA: TGCGCCAGCAGCTTTGGGGGGGACTACAATGAGCAGTTCTTC

J: TRBJ2-4
V: TRBV15
D: NA
size: NA
CDR3: CATSRDLGSWGKALF
DNA: TGTGCCACCAGCAGAGATTTGGGTTCGTGGGGGAAAGCCCTTTTC

J: TRBJ1-1
V: TRBV29-1
D: TRBD1
size: few
CDR3: CSVDPGQMNTEAFF
DNA: TGCAGCGTTGATCCGGGACAGATGAACACTGAAGCTTTCTTT

J: TRBJ2-7
V: TRBV5-4
D: NA
size: many
CDR3: CASSLGHEQYF
DNA: TGTGCCAGCAGCTTGGGCCACGAGCAGTACTTC

J: TRBJ1-1
V: TRBV6-2/TRBV6-3
D: NA
size: few
CDR3: CASLTVDTEAFF
DNA: TGTGCCAGCCTAACGGTGGACACTGAAGCTTTCTTT

J: TRBJ1-1
V: TRBV6-2/TRBV6-3
D: NA
size: many
CDR3: CASSFSTEAFF
DNA: TGTGCCAGCAGTTTCAGCACTGAAGCTTTCTTT

J: TRBJ2-7
V: TRBV7-9
D: NA
size: NA
CDR3: CASSSTRASSSYEQYF
DNA: TGTGCCAGCAGCTCTACGCGGGCCAGTTCCTCCTACGAGCAGTACTTC

J: TRBJ2-7
V: TRBV2
D: TRBD2
size: few
CDR3: CASCDGGAYEQYF
DNA: TGTGCCAGCTGCGACGGGGGGGCTTATGAGCAGTACTTC

J: TRBJ1-5
V: TRBV15
D: NA
size: many
CDR3: CATSRDRGANQPQHF
DNA: TGTGCCACCAGCAGAGATCGAGGGGCCAATCAGCCCCAGCATTTT